This section outlines one T cell receptor (beta chain) sequence together with its context. The antigen is undetermined. The data stem from a study of cytomegalovirus exposure and HLA in healthy donors. Germline V lookup: CDR1 LNHDA, CDR2 SQIVND (reference sequence). Trimming left V 3 bases short and J 7 bases short, with 12 bases between. The CDR3 loop spans 13 amino acids. Findings of the study overall: The analysis excluded some indistinguishable V segments, including TRBV6-2 and TRBV6-3. The study put 160 or so TCR beta chains on its list as cytomegalovirus-associated.

Vbeta (60) and Jbeta (13) primers were used in the PCR. Only in-frame clones appear in the TCRdb table, and some are missing; sequencing was by immunoSEQ multiplex PCR. The profile shows about 110,000 clones, 80% of them singletons. This TCR was sampled from a woman in her fifties or sixties in good health and CMV-seropositive. The material sequenced was PBMCs. The rearrangement links TRBV19 to TRBJ1-1; D might be TRBD1 (6 bases). The CDR3 nucleotides read TGTGCCAGTAGTATTTTGGGGGCAGGTGAAGCTTTCTTT. It specifies CASSILGAGEAFF. The full variable domain, completed using reference TRBV19 and TRBJ1-1, is DGGITQSPKYLFRKEGQNVTLSCEQNLNHDAMYWYRQDPGQGLRLIYYSQIVNDFQKGDIAEGYSVSREKKESFPLTVTSAQKNPTAFYLCASSILGAGEAFFGQGTRLTVV.